The clone carrying this T cell receptor (beta chain) was recorded once. What it binds is unknown. Looked up from germline, CDR1 is MDHEN and CDR2 is SYDVKM. This CDR3 region has 16 residues. Between the trimmed V and J ends, which lost 1 base and 5 bases, there was a span of 15 bases. DNA at 200 ng, 25,000 to 35,000 T cell genomes, went into sorted-subset replicate PCRs. Per the original data handling: Without quality scores, immunoSEQ junctional reads could not be filtered like full-length reads. Libraries were prepared by immunoSEQ multiplex PCR; TCRdb keeps only in-frame clonotypes and omits some of them. The V and J calls and clone size come from that table; D and trimming were worked out from the DNA. The sample lists about 2.1 million clones; about 92% were seen once. The data originate from a study of shared clonotypes between healthy human individuals. Study-level results: Roughly 5% of naive CD4 clonotypes were common to a handful of donors. The generation probabilities recorded for non-shared clonotypes fell below those of clonotypes shared by all four donors.

Naive CD8 populations comprised CD45RO-negative cells positively selected for CCR7, excluding terminally differentiated effector memory CD45RA+ cells. V is TRBV28 and J is TRBJ2-1; D gene unclear. The source is a man aged 18 to 29 in good health. Some clones in this sample may be carry-over from other donors' samples. Specimen: naive CD8+ T cells from PBMCs. In DNA, the CDR3 is TGTGCCAGCAGTTTATTGCTACTCCTTACCCACAATGAGCAGTTCTTC. This codes for CASSLLLLLTHNEQFF.